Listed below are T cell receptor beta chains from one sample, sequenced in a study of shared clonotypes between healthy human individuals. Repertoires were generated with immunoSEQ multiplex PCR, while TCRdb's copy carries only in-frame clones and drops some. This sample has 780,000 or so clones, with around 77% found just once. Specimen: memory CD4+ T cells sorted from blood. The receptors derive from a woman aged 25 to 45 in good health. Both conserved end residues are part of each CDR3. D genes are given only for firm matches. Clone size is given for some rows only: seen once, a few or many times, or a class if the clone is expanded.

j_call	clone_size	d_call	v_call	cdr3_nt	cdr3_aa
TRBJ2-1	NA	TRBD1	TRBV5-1	TGCGCCAGCAGCCTTACCTCAGGGGGCTATGAGCAGTTCTTC	CASSLTSGGYEQFF
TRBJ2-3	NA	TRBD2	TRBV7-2	TGTGCCAGCAGCTTAATGTTGCGGGAGGCAGATACGCAGTATTTT	CASSLMLREADTQYF
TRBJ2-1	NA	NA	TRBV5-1	TGCGCCAGCAGCTTGACGGCCGCCTCCTACAATGAGCAGTTCTTC	CASSLTAASYNEQFF
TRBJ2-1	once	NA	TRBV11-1	TGTGCCAGCAGCTTGCCGAGCTCCTACAATGAGCAGTTCTTC	CASSLPSSYNEQFF
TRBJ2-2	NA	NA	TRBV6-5	TGTGCCAGCGCCTATTCGGACGCCGGGGAGCTGTTTTTT	CASAYSDAGELFF
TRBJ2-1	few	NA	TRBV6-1	TGTGCCAGCAGACTGACAGGGACTCTACTAAATGAGCAGTTCTTC	CASRLTGTLLNEQFF
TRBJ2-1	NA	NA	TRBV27	TGTGCCAGCAGTCCCCTCCAGGGAAGAATAGGGATCGGTAATGATGAGCAGTTCTTC	CASSPLQGRIGIGNDEQFF
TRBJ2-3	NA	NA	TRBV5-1	TGCGCCAGTGGGGACGGAGGGAGCGCAGATACGCAGTATTTT	CASGDGGSADTQYF
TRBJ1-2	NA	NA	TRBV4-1	TGCGCCAGCAGCCAACCGGGACAAACCCTTAACTATGGCTACACCTTC	CASSQPGQTLNYGYTF
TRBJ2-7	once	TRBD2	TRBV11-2	TGTGCCAGCAGCCCGTGGGGGGCTAGCGGGATGTACGAGCAGTACTTC	CASSPWGASGMYEQYF
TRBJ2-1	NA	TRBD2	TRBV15	TGTGCCACCAGCATTCCTAGCGGGGTTACCTACAATGAGCAGTTCTTC	CATSIPSGVTYNEQFF
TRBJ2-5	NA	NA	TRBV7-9	TGTGCCAGCAGCTTGTTAGGGAAAGAGACCCAGTACTTC	CASSLLGKETQYF
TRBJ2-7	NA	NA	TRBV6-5	TGTGCCAGCAGTTGGAACTACGAGCAGTACTTC	CASSWNYEQYF
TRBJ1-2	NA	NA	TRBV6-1	TGTGCCAGCAGTGAAAGGAGGGGCTATGGCTACACCTTC	CASSERRGYGYTF
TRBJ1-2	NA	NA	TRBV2	TGTGCCAGCAGTGAAGCTGGGACCTATGGCTACACCTTC	CASSEAGTYGYTF
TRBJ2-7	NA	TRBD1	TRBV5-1	TGCGCCAGCAGTTTGGGGACAGGGGAACTCGAGCAGTACTTC	CASSLGTGELEQYF
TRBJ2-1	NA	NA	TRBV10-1	TGCGCCAGCAGTGATTCGGGACCCGCCTCCAATGAGCAGTTCTTC	CASSDSGPASNEQFF
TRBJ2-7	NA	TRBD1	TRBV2	TGTGCCAGCAGTCCGGTGACAGGGGAGGTCTACGAGCAGTACTTC	CASSPVTGEVYEQYF
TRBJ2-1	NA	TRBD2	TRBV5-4	TGTGCCAGCAGCTTGAAGACTAGCGGTTACAATGAGCAGTTCTTC	CASSLKTSGYNEQFF
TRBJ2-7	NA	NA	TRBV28	TGTGCCAGCAGTATGCCAGGTCCCTCCTACGAGCAGTACTTC	CASSMPGPSYEQYF
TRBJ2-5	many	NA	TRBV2	TGTGCCAGCATATTAGGCACAGGGGAGACCCAGTACTTC	CASILGTGETQYF
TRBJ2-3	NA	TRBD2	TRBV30	TGTGCCTGGAGTGTTGGGGCTAGCGGACTCACAGATACGCAGTATTTT	CAWSVGASGLTDTQYF
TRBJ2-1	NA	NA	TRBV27	TGTGCCAGCAGTCCCTACCCTCCCTCCTACAATGAGCAGTTCTTC	CASSPYPPSYNEQFF
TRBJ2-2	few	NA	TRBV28	TGTGCCAGCAGTTTAAGCCTACCGCCCGGGGAGCTGTTTTTT	CASSLSLPPGELFF
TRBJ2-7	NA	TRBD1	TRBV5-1	TGCGCCAGCAGCGAATTCCGGGACAGTCCCTACGAGCAGTACTTC	CASSEFRDSPYEQYF
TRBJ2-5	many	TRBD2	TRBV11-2	TGTGCCAGCAGCATGACGCGGGGGGTGGAGACCCAGTACTTC	CASSMTRGVETQYF
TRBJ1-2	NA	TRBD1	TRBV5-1	TGCGCCAGCAGCTCCGGGACAGGGATTAACTATGGCTACACCTTC	CASSSGTGINYGYTF
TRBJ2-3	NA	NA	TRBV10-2	TGCGCCAGCAGTGAGCCCGGGGCTACGCAGTATTTT	CASSEPGATQYF
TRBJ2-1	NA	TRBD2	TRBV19	TGTGCCAGTAGTATAAGTGGTAGCGGGAGCTATGAGCAGTTCTTC	CASSISGSGSYEQFF
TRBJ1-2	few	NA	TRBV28	TGTGCCAGCAGTTTAAAACGGAGAGATGGCTACACCTTC	CASSLKRRDGYTF
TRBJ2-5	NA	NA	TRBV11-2	TGTGCCAGCAGCTCTCTCCCTGACTCGCGCCAAGAGACCCAGTACTTC	CASSSLPDSRQETQYF
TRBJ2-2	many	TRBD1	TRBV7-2	TGTGCCAGCACCCCTCGTAGGCAGGGGGCGGTCGGGGAGCTGTTTTTT	CASTPRRQGAVGELFF
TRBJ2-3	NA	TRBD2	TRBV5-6	TGTGCCAGCAGCCCACGGACTAGCGGGAGGGCAGATACGCAGTATTTT	CASSPRTSGRADTQYF
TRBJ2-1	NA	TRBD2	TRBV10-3	TGTGCCATCAGACCCCGGAGCGGCGGGAGTTCGAATGAGCAGTTCTTC	CAIRPRSGGSSNEQFF
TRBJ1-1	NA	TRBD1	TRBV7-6	TGTGCCAGCAGCCCCGGAGGCGACAGGGACACTGAAGCTTTCTTT	CASSPGGDRDTEAFF
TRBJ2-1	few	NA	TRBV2	TGTGCCACCGGTAGGTTGGGGTCCTACAATGAGCAGTTCTTC	CATGRLGSYNEQFF
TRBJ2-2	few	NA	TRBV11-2	TGTGCCAGCAGCTTAGTCAGGAACACCGGGGAGCTGTTTTTT	CASSLVRNTGELFF
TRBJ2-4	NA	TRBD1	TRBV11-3	TGTGCCAGCAGCACGGGACAGGGGGCCAAAAACATTCAGTACTTC	CASSTGQGAKNIQYF
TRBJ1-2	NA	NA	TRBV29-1	TGCAGCGTAGAACAGAGCGCAGGTCTATCAGAGGGTGGCTACACCTTC	CSVEQSAGLSEGGYTF
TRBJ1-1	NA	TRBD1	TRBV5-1	TGCGCCAGCAGCTCCACGGGACAGTCGAACACTGAAGCTTTCTTT	CASSSTGQSNTEAFF
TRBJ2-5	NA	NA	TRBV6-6	TGTGCCACCGCCGAGTACCAAGAGACCCAGTACTTC	CATAEYQETQYF
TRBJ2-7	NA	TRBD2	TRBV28	TGTGCCAGCGGGACTAGCGGGACAATCCGGGACGAGCAGTACTTC	CASGTSGTIRDEQYF
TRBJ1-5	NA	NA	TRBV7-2	TGTGCCAGCAGCTTGGAGTCTGGAGGGCAGCCCCAGCATTTT	CASSLESGGQPQHF
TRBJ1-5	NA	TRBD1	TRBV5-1	TGCGCCAGCAGCGACACAGGGGATCAGCCCCAGCATTTT	CASSDTGDQPQHF
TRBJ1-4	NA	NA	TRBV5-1	TGCGCCTCGAGACGGGGAGAAACTAATGAAAAACTGTTTTTT	CASRRGETNEKLFF
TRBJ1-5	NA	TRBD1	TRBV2	TGTGCCAGCAGGGCGACAGGGAATCAGCCCCAGCATTTT	CASRATGNQPQHF
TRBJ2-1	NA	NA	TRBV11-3	TGTGCCAGCAGCTTAGAGGAAGACAATGAGCAGTTCTTC	CASSLEEDNEQFF
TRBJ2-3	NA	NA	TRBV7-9	TGTGCCAGCAGCGTGAGGTCCCTGGTGTTGGGAGATACGCAGTATTTT	CASSVRSLVLGDTQYF
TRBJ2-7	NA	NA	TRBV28	TGTGCCAGCAGTCCGCCTAGTGGGGGCGGGTCCTACGAGCAGTACTTC	CASSPPSGGGSYEQYF
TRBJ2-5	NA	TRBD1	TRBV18	TGTGCCAGCTCACCGACAGGGACAGAGACCCAGTACTTC	CASSPTGTETQYF
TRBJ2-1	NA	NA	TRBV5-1	TGCGCCAGCAGCTTGGTAGCGGGCCCAGGGGGGGCCTACAATGAGCAGTTCTTC	CASSLVAGPGGAYNEQFF
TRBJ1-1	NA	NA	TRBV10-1	TGCGCCAGCAGTGATGGCCTGAACACTGAAGCTTTCTTT	CASSDGLNTEAFF
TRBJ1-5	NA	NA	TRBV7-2	TGTGCCAGCAGTAAAGACCCGGTGGTAGGGGCTAGCAATCAGCCCCAGCATTTT	CASSKDPVVGASNQPQHF
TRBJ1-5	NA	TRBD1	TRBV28	TGTGCCAGCAGACCCCAATCAGGGGGCGGTCAGCCCCAGCATTTT	CASRPQSGGGQPQHF
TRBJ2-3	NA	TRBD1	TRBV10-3	TGTGCCATCTCGAATGGACAGGGGGCCACAGATACGCAGTATTTT	CAISNGQGATDTQYF
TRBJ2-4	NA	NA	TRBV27	TGTGCCAGCAGTTTAAAGCCAGCGGAGGCCTTACTAGCCAAAAACATTCAGTACTTC	CASSLKPAEALLAKNIQYF
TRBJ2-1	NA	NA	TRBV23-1	TGCGCCAGAAGCAAACCCCGGGGCCCTGAGCAGTTCTTC	CARSKPRGPEQFF
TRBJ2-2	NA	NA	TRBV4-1	TGCGCCAGCAGCCACGGTCCCGGGACTCCAAACACCGGGGAGCTGTTTTTT	CASSHGPGTPNTGELFF
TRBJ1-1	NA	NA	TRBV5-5	TGTGCCAGCAGCCTAAGCCTGAACACTGAAGCTTTCTTT	CASSLSLNTEAFF
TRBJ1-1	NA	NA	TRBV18	TGTGCCAGCTCACCCATCTGGGACACTGAAGCTTTCTTT	CASSPIWDTEAFF